These 12 T cell receptor beta chains originate from one sample sequenced in a study of blood T cell repertoires in COVID-19. Sequencing used immunoSEQ multiplex PCR; TCRdb keeps in-frame clones, though not all of them. Altogether about 200,000 clones are present, roughly 75% being singletons, with the ten largest covering around 5.1%. Sequenced input: peripheral blood. Receptor source: a woman aged 65 to 85 with acute or convalescent COVID-19.

This chain joins TRBV3-1 (or the pseudogene TRBV3-2) and TRBJ2-7, with 8 bases identical to TRBD2. The CDR3 totals 16 residues. The trim removed 1 base at V and 6 bases at J, leaving 11 bases unmatched. Germline lookup yields CDR1 LGHDT and CDR2 YNNKEL (reference sequence). CDR3 nucleotides: TGTGCCAGCAGCCAAGTCTGGACTAGCAAGTCGGGCGAGCAGTACTTC. Its translation: CASSQVWTSKSGEQYF.

Notes on this clone: The same CDR3 can be traced to other DNA sequences in this sample. The J gene is TRBJ2-7, the V gene TRBV7-6, with 9 bases matching TRBD2. V was clipped by 9 bases and J by 7 bases; unmatched bases: 16. This CDR3 comprises 15 residues. Germline V gene lookup returns CDR1 SGHVS and CDR2 FNYEAQ. The CDR3 DNA is TGTGCCAGTAGCCTCTTCCCGGGACTAGCTGGGGAGCAGTACTTC. Its protein product is CASSLFPGLAGEQYF.

This rearrangement joins TRBV10-3 to TRBJ1-5, with TRBD1 matching over 8 bases. Germline CDR1 is ENHRY and CDR2 is SYGVKD. The CDR3 runs to 13 residues. The V gene end was trimmed by 10 bases and the J gene end by 4 bases; junction bases not matched to a gene: 6. The chain's CDR3 is CATTTGENQPQHF. CDR3 sequence (DNA): TGTGCCACCACGACAGGGGAAAATCAGCCCCAGCATTTT.

The chain couples TRBV5-1 to TRBJ2-2; TRBD2 matches 7 bases. The V and J ends lost 5 bases and 7 bases, in that order; junction bases with no gene match: 11. The CDR3 covers 15 residues. Germline CDR1 is SGHRS and CDR2 is YFSETQ. CDR3 sequence (DNA): TGCGCCAGCAGATTCTATGCGGGAGCTTACGGGGAGCTGTTTTTT. This translates into CASRFYAGAYGELFF.

The chain carries TRBV14 and TRBJ1-6, with 7 bases lining up with TRBD1. V lost 5 bases, J lost 10 bases, and 5 bases stayed unmatched. The CDR3 length is 13 residues. Germline V lookup: CDR1 SGHDN, CDR2 FVKESK. CDR3 in amino acids: CASSARQGSPLHF. The CDR3, as DNA: TGTGCCAGCAGCGCCCGACAGGGCTCACCCCTCCACTTT.

On this clone: Other DNA sequences in this sample translate to the same CDR3. The chain is built from TRBV9 and TRBJ2-3, with unresolved D. Germline values: CDR1 SGDLS, CDR2 YYNGEE. The CDR3 contains 14 residues. V was cut by 0 bases and J by 0 bases, with 5 bases left in between. The CDR3: CASSVGGSTDTQYF. In nucleotides, the CDR3 is TGTGCCAGCAGCGTAGGAGGAAGCACAGATACGCAGTATTTT.

The chain combines TRBV29-1 with TRBJ1-1; 7 nucleotides line up with TRBD1. The CDR3 has 16 amino acids. V shed 0 bases and J 3 bases; nucleotides not matched to a gene: 10. Germline CDR1 and CDR2: SQVTM and ANQGSEA. The CDR3 DNA reads as TGCAGCGTTGAAGATGGACAGGTTAGGTTGGACACTGAAGCTTTCTTT. This gives the protein CSVEDGQVRLDTEAFF.

A note on this clone: A junction boundary mismatches the germline segment, possibly from a read error. The rearrangement links TRBV6-1 to TRBJ1-4, with TRBD1 as a possible D gene (5 bases). This CDR3 is built from 14 residues. Germline CDR1 is MNHNS and CDR2 is SASEGT. CDR3 residues: CASTERGVIEKLFF. The CDR3 coding sequence is TGTGCCAGCACTGAACGGGGGGTGATTGAAAAACTGTTTTTT.

The genes are TRBV7-9 and TRBJ2-7, with D maybe TRBD1 (6 bases). The V end lost 5 bases, the J end lost 10 bases, and 12 bases lay between the germline ends. Germline V gene data show CDR1 as SEHNR and CDR2 as FQNEAQ (reference sequence). The length of the CDR3 is 11 residues. CDR3: CASSVQGPQYF. CDR3 in DNA: TGTGCCAGCAGCGTACAGGGTCCCCAGTACTTC.

The V call is TRBV3-1 (or the pseudogene TRBV3-2), the J call TRBJ2-1; perhaps TRBD2 as D (6 bases). Germline V lookup: CDR1 LGHDT, CDR2 YNNKEL (reference sequence). The CDR3 totals 15 residues. With 3 bases removed from V and 1 base from J, the gap between germline ends came to 10 bases. The CDR3 sequence: CASSHPRGSYNEQFF. In nucleotides, the CDR3 is TGTGCCAGCAGCCACCCCCGGGGGTCCTACAATGAGCAGTTCTTC.

This chain connects TRBV27 to TRBJ2-7; D not certain. The CDR3 sequence is 14 residues long. Germline CDR1 is MNHEY and CDR2 is SMNVEV (reference sequence). The V end was cut by 4 bases, the J end by 1 base, with 11 bases between. The CDR3 reads CASSSGPYSYEQYF. For the CDR3, the DNA is TGTGCCAGCAGTTCGGGTCCCTATTCCTACGAGCAGTACTTC.

This clone appeared once. This chain joins TRBV7-9 and TRBJ2-5; TRBD1 aligns across 9 bases. Germline CDR1 and CDR2: SEHNR and FQNEAQ (reference sequence). The CDR3 runs to 16 residues. The ends lost 3 bases at V and 4 bases at J; junction bases unmatched: 9. The CDR3 loop reads CASSLATGGRGETQYF. The CDR3 bases are TGTGCCAGCAGCTTGGCGACAGGGGGTCGGGGAGAGACCCAGTACTTC.